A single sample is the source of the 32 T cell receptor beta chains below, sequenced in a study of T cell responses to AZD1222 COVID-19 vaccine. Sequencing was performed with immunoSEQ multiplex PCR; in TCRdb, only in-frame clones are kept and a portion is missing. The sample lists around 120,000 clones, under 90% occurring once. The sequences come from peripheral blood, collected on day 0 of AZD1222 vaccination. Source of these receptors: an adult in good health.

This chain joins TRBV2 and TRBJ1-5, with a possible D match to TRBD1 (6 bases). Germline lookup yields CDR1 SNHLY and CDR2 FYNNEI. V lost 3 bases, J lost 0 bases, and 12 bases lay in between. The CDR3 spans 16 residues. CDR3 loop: CASSEGTPFSNQPQHF. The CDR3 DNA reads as TGTGCCAGCAGTGAGGGGACACCCTTTAGCAATCAGCCCCAGCATTTT.

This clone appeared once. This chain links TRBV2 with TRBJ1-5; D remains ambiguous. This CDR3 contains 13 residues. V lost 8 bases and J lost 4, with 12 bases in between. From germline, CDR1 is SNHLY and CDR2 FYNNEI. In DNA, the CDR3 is TGTGCCAGCTTTAGGGAAGTGAATCAGCCCCAGCATTTT. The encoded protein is CASFREVNQPQHF.

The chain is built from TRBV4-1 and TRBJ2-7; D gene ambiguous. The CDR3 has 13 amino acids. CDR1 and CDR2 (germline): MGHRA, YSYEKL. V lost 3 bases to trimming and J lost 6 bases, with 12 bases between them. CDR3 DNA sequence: TGCGCCAGCAGCCAGCCATTACGGAGCGAGCAGTACTTC. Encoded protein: CASSQPLRSEQYF.

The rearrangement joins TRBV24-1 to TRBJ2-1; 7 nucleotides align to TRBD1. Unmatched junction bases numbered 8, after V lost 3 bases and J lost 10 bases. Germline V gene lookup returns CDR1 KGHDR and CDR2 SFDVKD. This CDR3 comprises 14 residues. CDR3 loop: CATSDGGQAGEQFF. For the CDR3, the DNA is TGTGCCACCAGTGATGGAGGACAGGCTGGCGAGCAGTTCTTC.

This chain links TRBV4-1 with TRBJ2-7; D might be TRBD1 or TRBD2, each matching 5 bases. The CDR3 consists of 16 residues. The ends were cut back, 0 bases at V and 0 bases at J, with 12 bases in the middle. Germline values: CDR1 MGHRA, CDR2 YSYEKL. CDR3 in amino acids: CASSQEPGTRSYEQYF. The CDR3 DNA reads TGCGCCAGCAGCCAAGAGCCCGGGACCCGCTCCTACGAGCAGTACTTC.

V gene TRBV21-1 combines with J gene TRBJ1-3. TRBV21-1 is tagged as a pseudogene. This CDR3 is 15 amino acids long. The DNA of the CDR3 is TGTGCCAGCAGCAAAGGGGACCTTTCTGGAAACACCATATATTTT. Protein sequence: CASSKGDLSGNTIYF.

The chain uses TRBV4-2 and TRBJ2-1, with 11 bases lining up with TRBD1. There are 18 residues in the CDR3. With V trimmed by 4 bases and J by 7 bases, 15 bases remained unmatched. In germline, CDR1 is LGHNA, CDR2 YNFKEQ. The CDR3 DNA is TGTGCCAGCAGCCTCCTAAATGCCCCCGGGACAGGGGGTAATGAGCAGTTCTTC. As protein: CASSLLNAPGTGGNEQFF.

The chain's CDR3 is CASTRTGGTGELFF. CDR3 in DNA: TGTGCCAGCACCCGGACAGGGGGCACCGGGGAGCTGTTTTTT. The V call is TRBV28, the J call TRBJ2-2; 10 nucleotides agree with TRBD1. V shed 7 bases and J 4 bases; nucleotides not matched to a gene: 3. The CDR3 runs 14 residues. The V gene's germline CDR1 is MDHEN and CDR2 SYDVKM.

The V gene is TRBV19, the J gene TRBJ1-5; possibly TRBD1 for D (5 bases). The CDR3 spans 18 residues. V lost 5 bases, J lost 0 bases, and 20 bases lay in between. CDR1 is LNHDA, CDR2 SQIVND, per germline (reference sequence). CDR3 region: CASSPGTAGGHSNQPQHF. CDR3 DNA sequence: TGTGCCAGTAGTCCGGGGACCGCGGGAGGGCATAGCAATCAGCCCCAGCATTTT.

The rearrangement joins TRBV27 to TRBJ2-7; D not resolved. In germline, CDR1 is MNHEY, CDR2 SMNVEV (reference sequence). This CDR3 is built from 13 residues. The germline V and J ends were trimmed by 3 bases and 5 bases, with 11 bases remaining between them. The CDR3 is CASSFALKDEQYF. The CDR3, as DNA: TGTGCCAGCAGTTTTGCACTCAAGGACGAGCAGTACTTC.

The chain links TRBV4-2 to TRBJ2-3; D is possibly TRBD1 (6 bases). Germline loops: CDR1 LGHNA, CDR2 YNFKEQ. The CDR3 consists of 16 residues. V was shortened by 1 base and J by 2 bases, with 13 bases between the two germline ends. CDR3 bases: TGTGCCAGCAGCCAAGGACCGGACAGACTCACAGATACGCAGTATTTT. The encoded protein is CASSQGPDRLTDTQYF.

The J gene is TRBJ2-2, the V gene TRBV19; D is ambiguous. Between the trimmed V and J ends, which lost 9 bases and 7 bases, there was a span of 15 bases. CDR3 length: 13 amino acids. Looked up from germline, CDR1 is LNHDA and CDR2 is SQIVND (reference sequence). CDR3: CASRAPDGGELFF. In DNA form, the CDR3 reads TGTGCCAGCCGGGCTCCCGACGGCGGGGAGCTGTTTTTT.

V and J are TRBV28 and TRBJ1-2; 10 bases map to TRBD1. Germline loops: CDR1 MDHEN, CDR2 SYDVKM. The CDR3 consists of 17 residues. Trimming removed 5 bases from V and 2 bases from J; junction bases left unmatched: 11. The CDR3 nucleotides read TGTGCCAGCAGTGGGACAGGGGTTTGGGGCGTGAACTATGGCTACACCTTC. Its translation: CASSGTGVWGVNYGYTF.

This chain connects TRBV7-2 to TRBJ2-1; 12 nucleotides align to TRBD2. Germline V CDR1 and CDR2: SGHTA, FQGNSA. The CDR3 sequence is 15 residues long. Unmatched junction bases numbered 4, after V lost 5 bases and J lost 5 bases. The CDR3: CASSVTSGRHNEQFF. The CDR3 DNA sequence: TGTGCCAGCAGCGTGACTAGCGGGAGACACAATGAGCAGTTCTTC.

The CDR3 spells CATGPTDTQYF. CDR3 DNA: TGTGCCACTGGACCCACAGATACGCAGTATTTT. The gene calls are TRBV5-4 and TRBJ2-3, with unresolved D. This CDR3 contains 11 residues. Germline V gives CDR1 SGHNT, CDR2 YYREEE (reference sequence). V gave up 9 bases and J gave up 2 bases, with 7 bases separating them.

The CDR3 here is CASRLGTSGYEQYF. CDR3 sequence (DNA): TGTGCCAGTAGGCTCGGGACTAGCGGTTACGAGCAGTACTTC. V is TRBV19 and J is TRBJ2-7, with TRBD2 matching over 11 bases. Per the germline V gene, CDR1 is LNHDA and CDR2 is SQIVND (reference sequence). V trimming: 6 bases; J trimming: 4 bases; junction bases outside the gene matches: 5. The CDR3 length is 14 residues.

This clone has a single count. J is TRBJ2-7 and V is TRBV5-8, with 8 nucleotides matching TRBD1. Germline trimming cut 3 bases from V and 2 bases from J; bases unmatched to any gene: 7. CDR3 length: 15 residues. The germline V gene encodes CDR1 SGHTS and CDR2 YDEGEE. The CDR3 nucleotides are TGTGCCAGCAGCTCTCTTGGACAGGGAACCTACGAGCAGTACTTC. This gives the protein CASSSLGQGTYEQYF.

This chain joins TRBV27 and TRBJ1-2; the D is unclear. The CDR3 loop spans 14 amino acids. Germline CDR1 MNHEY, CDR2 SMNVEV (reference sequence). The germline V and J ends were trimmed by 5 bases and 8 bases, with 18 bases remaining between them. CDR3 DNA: TGTGCCAGCAGTACAGAGTCCGGACGATACGGCTACACCTTC. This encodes CASSTESGRYGYTF.

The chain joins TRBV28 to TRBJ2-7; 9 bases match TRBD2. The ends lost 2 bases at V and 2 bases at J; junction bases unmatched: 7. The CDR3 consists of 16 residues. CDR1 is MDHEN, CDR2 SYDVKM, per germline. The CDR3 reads CASSLTPSGMPYEQYF. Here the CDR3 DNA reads TGTGCCAGCAGTTTAACCCCTAGCGGGATGCCCTACGAGCAGTACTTC.

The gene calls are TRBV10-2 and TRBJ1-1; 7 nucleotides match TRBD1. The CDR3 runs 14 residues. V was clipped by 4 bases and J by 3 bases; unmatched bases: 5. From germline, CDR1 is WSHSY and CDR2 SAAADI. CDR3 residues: CASSVARGDTEAFF. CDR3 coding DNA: TGCGCCAGCAGTGTCGCCAGGGGGGACACTGAAGCTTTCTTT.

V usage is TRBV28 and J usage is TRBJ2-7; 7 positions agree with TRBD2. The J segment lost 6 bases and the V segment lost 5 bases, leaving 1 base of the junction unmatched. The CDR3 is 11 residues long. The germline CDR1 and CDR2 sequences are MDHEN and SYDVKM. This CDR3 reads CASSRTSEQYF. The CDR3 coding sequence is TGTGCCAGCAGTAGGACTAGCGAGCAGTACTTC.

The CDR3 sequence: CASTTGTGQETQYF. The CDR3 DNA follows: TGCGCCAGCACTACCGGGACAGGACAAGAGACCCAGTACTTC. The chain has TRBV5-1 and TRBJ2-5; 8 bases are shared with TRBD1. This CDR3 contains 14 residues. Germline values: CDR1 SGHRS, CDR2 YFSETQ. J was trimmed by 2 bases and V by 6 bases; bases with no gene match: 6.

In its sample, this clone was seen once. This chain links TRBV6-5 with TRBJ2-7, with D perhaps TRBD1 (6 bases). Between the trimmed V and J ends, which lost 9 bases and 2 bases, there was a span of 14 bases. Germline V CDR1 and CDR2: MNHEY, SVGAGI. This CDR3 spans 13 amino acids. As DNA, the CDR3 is TGTGCCAGTAGGGACACTCCGACCTACGAGCAGTACTTC. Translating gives CASRDTPTYEQYF.

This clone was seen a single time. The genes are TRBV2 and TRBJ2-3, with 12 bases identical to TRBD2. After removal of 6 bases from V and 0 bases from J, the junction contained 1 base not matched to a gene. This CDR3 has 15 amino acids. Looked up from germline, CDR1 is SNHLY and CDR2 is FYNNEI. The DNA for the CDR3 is TGTGCCAGCAGGGGGACTAGCGGGAGCACAGATACGCAGTATTTT. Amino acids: CASRGTSGSTDTQYF.

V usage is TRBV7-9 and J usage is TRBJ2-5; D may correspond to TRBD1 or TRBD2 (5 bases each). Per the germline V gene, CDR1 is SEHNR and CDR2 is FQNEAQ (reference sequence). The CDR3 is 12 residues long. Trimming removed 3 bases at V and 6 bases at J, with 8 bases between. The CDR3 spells CASSFQGQTQYF. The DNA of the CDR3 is TGTGCCAGCAGCTTTCAGGGACAGACCCAGTACTTC.

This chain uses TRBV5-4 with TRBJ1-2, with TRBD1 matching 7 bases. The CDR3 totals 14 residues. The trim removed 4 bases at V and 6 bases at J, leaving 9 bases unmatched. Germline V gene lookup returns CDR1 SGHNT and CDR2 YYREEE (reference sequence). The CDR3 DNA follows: TGTGCCAGCAGCCCTATAAAGGGGGCGCATGGCTACACCTTC. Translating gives CASSPIKGAHGYTF. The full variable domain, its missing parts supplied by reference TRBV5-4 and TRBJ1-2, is ETGVTQSPTHLIKTRGQQVTLRCSSQSGHNTVSWYQQALGQGPQFIFQYYREEENGRGNFPPRFSGLQFPNYSSELNVNALELDDSALYLCASSPIKGAHGYTFGSGTRLTVV.

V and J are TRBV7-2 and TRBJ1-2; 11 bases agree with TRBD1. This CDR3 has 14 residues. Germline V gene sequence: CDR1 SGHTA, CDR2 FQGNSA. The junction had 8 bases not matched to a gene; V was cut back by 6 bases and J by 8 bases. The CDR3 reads CASSRDRGARGYTF. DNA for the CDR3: TGTGCCAGCAGTCGGGACAGGGGGGCGAGGGGCTACACCTTC.

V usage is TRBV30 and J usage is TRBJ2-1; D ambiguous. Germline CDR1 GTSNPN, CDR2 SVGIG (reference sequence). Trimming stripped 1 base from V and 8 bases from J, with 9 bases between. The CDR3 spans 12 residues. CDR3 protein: CAWSATLDEQFF. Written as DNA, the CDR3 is TGTGCCTGGAGTGCTACTCTGGATGAGCAGTTCTTC.

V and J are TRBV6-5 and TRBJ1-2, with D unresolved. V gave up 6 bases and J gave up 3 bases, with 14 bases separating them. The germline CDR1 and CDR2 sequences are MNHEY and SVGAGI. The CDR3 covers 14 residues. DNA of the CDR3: TGTGCCAGCAGCCACGGATGGCGGGACTATGGCTACACCTTC. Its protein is CASSHGWRDYGYTF.

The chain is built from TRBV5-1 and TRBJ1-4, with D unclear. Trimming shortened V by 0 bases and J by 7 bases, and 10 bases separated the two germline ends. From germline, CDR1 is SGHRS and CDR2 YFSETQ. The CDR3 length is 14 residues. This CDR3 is CASSLVGIPEKLFF. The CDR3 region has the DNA TGCGCCAGCAGCTTGGTCGGGATTCCTGAAAAACTGTTTTTT. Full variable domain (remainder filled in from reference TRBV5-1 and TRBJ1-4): KAGVTQTPRYLIKTRGQQVTLSCSPISGHRSVSWYQQTPGQGLQFLFEYFSETQRNKGNFPGRFSGRQFSNSRSEMNVSTLELGDSALYLCASSLVGIPEKLFFGSGTQLSVL.

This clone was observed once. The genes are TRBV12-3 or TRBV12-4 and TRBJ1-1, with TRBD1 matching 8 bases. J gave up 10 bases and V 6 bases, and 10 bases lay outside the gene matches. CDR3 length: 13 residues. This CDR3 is CASSLGQGRGAFF. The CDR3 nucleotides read TGTGCCAGCAGCCTTGGACAGGGACGAGGAGCTTTCTTT.

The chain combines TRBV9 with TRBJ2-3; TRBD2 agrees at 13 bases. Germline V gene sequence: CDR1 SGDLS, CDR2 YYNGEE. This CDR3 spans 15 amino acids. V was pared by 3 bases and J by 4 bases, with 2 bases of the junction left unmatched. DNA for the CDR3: TGTGCCAGCAGCGCTACTAGCGGGAGGGCAGATACGCAGTATTTT. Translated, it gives CASSATSGRADTQYF.